This T cell receptor beta chain was recovered during a study of long-term antiretroviral therapy in people with HIV (dated by TCRdb to the early 2020s). Concerning the study at large: The earliest samples were collected approximately a decade before the 2015 WHO recommendation for immediate ART, a period when ART was typically delayed until CD4 counts fell. Whether ART initiation and durable HIV suppression were associated with changes in peripheral blood TRB repertoire composition and diversity was tested in a retrospective serial study. A total of around 190 cryopreserved PBMC samples came from approximately 30 adults with confirmed HIV infection and were collected serially over a mean of roughly six years (range 1-12). About 40% of the 30 participants with HIV were female. No cross-contamination during QIAcube processing turned up in test extractions that ran a monoclonal T-cell line alongside 25 to 35 polyclonal samples. The investigation overall reported the following: The samples span the years 2004 to 2017, and the ART regimens used may be less effective than current regimens. The repertoire was dominated across all time points by expanded TRB clones identified before ART initiation, although this dominance was seen to fluctuate and to decrease in many PLHIV after ART. Starting ART was linked to a significant rise in TRB diversity, yet even after long-term ART the diversity remained significantly lower than in transplant donor controls. HIV repertoires had narrower CDR3 length ranges than controls, and the network structure suggested an antigen-experienced repertoire that shifted only slightly toward naive after ART. Unsorted PBMC were profiled instead of sorted CD4+ and CD8+ T cells because pre-ART samples had limited cell numbers. Owing to limited PBMC availability, only the TCR beta chain was sequenced, without alpha chain pairing. No data were available on ART adherence, viral resistance or therapy changes, limiting inferences about post-ART repertoire changes.

To be included, a participant needed at least one PBMC sample from before ART initiation plus at least two post-ART samples. Treatment was received in the United States of America by all participants with HIV. Before DNA extraction, cryopreserved samples of about 0.9-11 million PBMC were thawed and then washed. At the time of the earliest PBMC sample, participants with HIV were aged between roughly 20 and 55 years. PBMC samples were contributed by each participant from 1-4 timepoints before ART initiation and 2-8 timepoints after ART initiation, with a median of 7 samples. For every participant, serial HIV viral load, CD4+ T-cell count, ART history and demographic data were obtained. Using a Qiagen kit on a QIAcube, genomic DNA was extracted from unsorted PBMC, with samples processed in batches of 12. The immunoSEQ hsTCRB v3.0 assay was used at survey level resolution for TRB variable region sequencing. A depth of roughly 35,000-55,000 T-cell genomes per sample was targeted for TRB sequencing. An Illumina MiSeq with a v3 150-cycle kit was used to sequence the pooled TRB libraries. Per the authors' processing: Repertoire analysis was run in R within a reproducible Nextflow workflow that covered QC, data transformation and analysis. LymphoSeq2, an R package for exploring AIRR-Seq data, was used to implement custom analyses. A handful of samples yielding fewer than 5000 total TRB sequences were excluded, leaving approximately 190 analyzed HIV repertoires. Among the 190 or so HIV repertoires that were kept, roughly 58 were collected before ART initiation and roughly 130 were collected after ART initiation. Repertoires were downsampled to 5000 TRB nucleotide sequences, with summary statistics averaged over 100 downsampling iterations. The analysis kept only TRB sequences whose CDR3 regions were at least seven amino acids long. Diversity was assessed using a clonality score derived from Shannon entropy and using the Gini coefficient. In repertoire networks, the top 5000 CDR3 amino acid sequences were linked whenever an edit distance of one separated two sequences. Antigen specificity groups and MHC restriction were predicted for TRB CDR3 amino acid sequences with GLIPH2. To flag known associations with CMV, EBV, HIV or tissue antigens, CDR3 amino acid sequences were compared against VDJdb and McPAS-TCR. Pre-ART, post-ART and control groups were compared with Wilcoxon signed-rank tests and Holm-Bonferroni correction. Held by TCRdb, this immuneACCESS table contains in-frame sequences only and omits some clones. Under half of the omission traces to an unresolved V gene where checked; the cause of the rest is unknown. The DNA gave D and trimming, while V, J and clone size come from that table. In this sample the table shows approximately 7,900 clones, over 70% of which occur a single time. The ten largest clones capture about 15% of the sample.

V is pared back by 7 bases and J by 4 bases, with 8 bases lying between the germline termini. The CDR3 has 12 amino acids, counting the end cysteine and phenylalanine. CDR3 DNA is the only sequence kept; it has 36 bases, read in frame from the first base. In the germline V gene, CDR1 corresponds to MDHEN and CDR2 to SYDVKM. About this clone itself: Its antigen has not been determined. There are no base qualities to consult, and no much larger clone falls within one base.

The starting material was unsorted PBMCs, obtained 0.1 years after starting antiretroviral therapy. This TCR was sampled from a man aged 35 to 55 with HIV. The chain links TRBV28 with TRBJ1-3, with an unclear D gene assignment. The bases are TGTGCCAGCACCGAGCCAGGAAACACCATATATTTT. Translated, it gives CASTEPGNTIYF.